This T cell receptor (beta chain) was recovered during a study of PD-1 blockade in classical Hodgkin lymphoma. Per the germline V gene, CDR1 is LNHDA and CDR2 is SQIVND (reference sequence). The J segment lost 2 bases and the V segment lost 5 bases, leaving 11 bases of the junction unmatched. The CDR3 covers 16 residues. Time point in this sample: cycle 4 day 1 (C4D1), after more than 5 weeks of nivolumab. Patients all relapsed after autologous stem cell transplantation, and there was variation in brentuximab vedotin exposure. Sequenced by immunoSEQ multiplex PCR; TCRdb stores in-frame clones only, minus some. The top ten hold 6.5% to 9.5% of the sample, which has about 60,000 clones, around 90% seen once.

The rearrangement links TRBV19 to TRBJ2-7; 8 bases align to TRBD1. This TCR came from a human donor with classical Hodgkin lymphoma. The sequences come from peripheral blood mononuclear cells (PBMCs), collected before the fourth cycle of nivolumab. The CDR3 is CASSLRGQAIPYEQYF. In nucleotides, the CDR3 is TGTGCCAGTAGTCTCCGGGGACAGGCCATTCCCTACGAGCAGTACTTC.